Listed below are T cell receptor beta chains from one sample, sequenced in a study of memory B cells and T cells in multiple sclerosis. Sequencing used immunoSEQ multiplex PCR; TCRdb keeps in-frame clones, though not all of them. The data show about 32,000 clones, with 86% seen just once and 2% to 3% held by the top ten. Their antigens remain unidentified. Sequencing was carried out using PBMCs from blood kept in culture. These receptors were taken from a human donor with multiple sclerosis. Both conserved end residues are trimmed from each CDR3. Fields, in order: CDR3 length, J gene, V gene, CDR3 protein.

16 | TRBJ1-3 | TRBV9 | ASSPVPRTGGSGNTIY
14 | TRBJ2-3 | TRBV5-1 | ASSLAGTLFGDTQY
13 | TRBJ2-7 | TRBV27 | ASGLGTSGSYEQY
12 | TRBJ2-2 | TRBV5-4 | ASSSDTNTGELF
12 | TRBJ2-7 | TRBV9 | ASSPGTSGDEQY
13 | TRBJ1-2 | TRBV28 | ASSSTWGQEYGYT
13 | TRBJ2-1 | TRBV27 | ASSWGASEYNEQF
13 | TRBJ2-5 | TRBV28 | ASSDDNRNQETQY
12 | TRBJ1-1 | TRBV5-1 | ASSLRGLNTEAF
16 | TRBJ1-5 | TRBV2 | ASSDPGQGRWGAQPQH
13 | TRBJ1-5 | TRBV4-1 | ASSQVPGGGQPQH
12 | TRBJ2-2 | TRBV2 | ASSGGQNTGELF
12 | TRBJ2-2 | TRBV11-3 | ASSLSLNTGELF
13 | TRBJ2-2 | TRBV11-2 | ASSLRTGAGGELF
11 | TRBJ1-2 | TRBV5-1 | ASSFGPDYGYT
13 | TRBJ1-2 | TRBV11-2 | ASSSMPGSGYGYT
11 | TRBJ2-1 | TRBV7-6 | ASSLKGGNEQF
11 | TRBJ2-5 | TRBV15 | ATSIRLAGTQY
11 | TRBJ2-7 | TRBV6-1 | ASSVSAFYEQY
13 | TRBJ2-3 | TRBV27 | ATRGGGRREDTQY
12 | TRBJ2-2 | TRBV19 | ASSSGVGTGELF
9 | TRBJ2-3 | TRBV5-1 | ASRRSSTQY
12 | TRBJ2-7 | TRBV7-8 | ASSPRRGRDEQY
14 | TRBJ1-6 | TRBV27 | ASSLSVSSYNSPLH
12 | TRBJ1-6 | TRBV7-3 | ASSLSSYNSPLH
13 | TRBJ1-2 | TRBV9 | ASSVADPLTPGYT
14 | TRBJ2-2 | TRBV10-3 | AIRMDRGPNTGELF
11 | TRBJ1-1 | TRBV7-9 | ASSKNRDTEAF
11 | TRBJ2-3 | TRBV6-1 | ASSDRSTDTQY
14 | TRBJ1-6 | TRBV2 | ASHRRRQTNNSPLH
14 | TRBJ2-3 | TRBV5-4 | ASSLVGQTPGHTQY
14 | TRBJ2-5 | TRBV9 | ASSPRLAGALETQY
10 | NA | TRBV27 | ASSRSSYEQY
11 | TRBJ1-5 | TRBV6-1 | ASSETFDQPQH
10 | TRBJ1-1 | TRBV7-9 | ATIRGNTEAF
12 | TRBJ1-2 | TRBV10-3 | AISDLASNYGYT
10 | TRBJ1-4 | TRBV11-2 | ASSRLGEKLF
14 | TRBJ2-3 | TRBV14 | ASSLYSGTATDTQY
12 | TRBJ2-7 | TRBV19 | ASSTPGVSYEQY
14 | TRBJ1-3 | TRBV27 | ASSSYRGGFGNTIY
14 | TRBJ1-2 | TRBV18 | ASSPLPNDPSYGYT
13 | TRBJ2-1 | TRBV9 | ASSELALSYNEQF
13 | TRBJ2-3 | TRBV5-1 | ASNLRGLATDTQY
14 | TRBJ2-4 | TRBV30 | AWSDGGREWPAIQY
13 | TRBJ1-3 | TRBV11-2 | ASSLEAGSGHTIY
14 | TRBJ2-7 | TRBV7-6 | ASSRHGLAELYEQY
15 | TRBJ2-7 | TRBV5-4 | ASSPAGTAWNSYEQY
15 | TRBJ1-5 | TRBV28 | ASSGEVGRSGYQPQH
13 | TRBJ2-7 | TRBV5-1 | ASQISPDRAYEQY
13 | TRBJ1-6 | TRBV5-4 | ASSLMAGAGSPLH
14 | TRBJ2-6 | TRBV7-2 | ASSRDRLSGANVLT
12 | TRBJ2-3 | TRBV4-1 | ASSQDAGAGTQY
13 | TRBJ1-1 | TRBV9 | ASSVVQGRGTEAF
13 | TRBJ2-3 | TRBV27 | ASRPKVDRADTQY
12 | TRBJ2-1 | TRBV29-1 | SVLLAGGQDEQF
10 | TRBJ1-5 | TRBV2 | ASSVSIQPQH
13 | TRBJ2-1 | TRBV2 | ASSERGRAIEEQF